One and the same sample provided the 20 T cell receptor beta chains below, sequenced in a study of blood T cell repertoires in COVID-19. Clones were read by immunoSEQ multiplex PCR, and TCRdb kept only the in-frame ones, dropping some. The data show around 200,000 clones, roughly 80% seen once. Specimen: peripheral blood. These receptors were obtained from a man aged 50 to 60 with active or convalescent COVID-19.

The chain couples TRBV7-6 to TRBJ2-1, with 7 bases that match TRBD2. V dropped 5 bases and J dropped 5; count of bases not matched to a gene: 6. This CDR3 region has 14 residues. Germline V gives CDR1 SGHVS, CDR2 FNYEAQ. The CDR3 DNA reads TGTGCCAGCAGCGCCGGGACTAATAACAATGAGCAGTTCTTC. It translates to CASSAGTNNNEQFF.

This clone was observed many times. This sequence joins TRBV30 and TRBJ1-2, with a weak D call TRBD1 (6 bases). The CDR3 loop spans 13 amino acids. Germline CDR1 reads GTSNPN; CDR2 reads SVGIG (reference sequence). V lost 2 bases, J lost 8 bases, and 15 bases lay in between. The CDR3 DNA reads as TGTGCCTGGAGTCCCGGACAGACAAGAGGCTACACCTTC. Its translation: CAWSPGQTRGYTF.

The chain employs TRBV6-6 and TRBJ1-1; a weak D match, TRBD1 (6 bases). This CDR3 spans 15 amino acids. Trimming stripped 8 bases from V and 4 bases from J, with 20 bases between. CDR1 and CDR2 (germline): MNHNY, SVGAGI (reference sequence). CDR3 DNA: TGTGCCAGCTTTAACAGGGTAGATTGGAGCACTGAAGCTTTCTTT. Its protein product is CASFNRVDWSTEAFF.

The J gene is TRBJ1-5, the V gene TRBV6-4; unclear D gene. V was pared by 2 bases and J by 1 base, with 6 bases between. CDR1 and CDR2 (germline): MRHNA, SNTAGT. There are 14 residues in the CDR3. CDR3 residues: CASSDRRSNQPQHF. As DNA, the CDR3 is TGTGCCAGCAGTGACAGGAGAAGCAATCAGCCCCAGCATTTT.

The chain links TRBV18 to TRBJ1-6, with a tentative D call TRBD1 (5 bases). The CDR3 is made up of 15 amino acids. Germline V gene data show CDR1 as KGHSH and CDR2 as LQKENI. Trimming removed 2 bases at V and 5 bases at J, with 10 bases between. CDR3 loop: CASSPRRGNNSPLHF. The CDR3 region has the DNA TGTGCCAGCTCACCAAGGAGGGGCAATAATTCACCCCTCCACTTT.

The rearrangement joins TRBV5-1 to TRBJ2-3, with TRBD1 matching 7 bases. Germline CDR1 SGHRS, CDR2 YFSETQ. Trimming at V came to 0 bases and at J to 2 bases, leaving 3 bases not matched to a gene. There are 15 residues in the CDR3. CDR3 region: CASSLGDRTTDTQYF. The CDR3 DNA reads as TGCGCCAGCAGCTTGGGGGACAGAACCACAGATACGCAGTATTTT.

CDR3 protein: CASSPLMDSGEADTQYF. Here the CDR3 DNA reads TGTGCCAGCTCACCTCTAATGGATAGCGGGGAGGCAGATACGCAGTATTTT. The V call is TRBV18, the J call TRBJ2-3; TRBD2 aligns across 8 bases. Germline lookup yields CDR1 KGHSH and CDR2 LQKENI. CDR3 length: 17 residues. After removal of 3 bases from V and 4 bases from J, the junction contained 12 bases not matched to a gene.

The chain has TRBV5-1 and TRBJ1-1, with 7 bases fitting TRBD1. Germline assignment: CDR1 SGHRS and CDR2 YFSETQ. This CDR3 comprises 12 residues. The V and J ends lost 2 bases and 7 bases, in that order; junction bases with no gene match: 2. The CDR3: CASSLTGDEAFF. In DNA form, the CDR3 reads TGCGCCAGCAGCTTAACAGGGGATGAAGCTTTCTTT.

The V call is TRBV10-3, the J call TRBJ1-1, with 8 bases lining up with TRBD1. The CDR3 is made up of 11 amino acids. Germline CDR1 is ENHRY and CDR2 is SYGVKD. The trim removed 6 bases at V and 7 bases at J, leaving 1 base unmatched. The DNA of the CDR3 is TGTGCCATCAGGACAGGGGATGAAGCTTTCTTT. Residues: CAIRTGDEAFF.

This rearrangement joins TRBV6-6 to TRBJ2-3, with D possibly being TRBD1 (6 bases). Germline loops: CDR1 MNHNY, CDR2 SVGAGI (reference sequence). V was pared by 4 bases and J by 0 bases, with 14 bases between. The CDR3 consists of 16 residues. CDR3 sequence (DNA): TGTGCCAGCAGTTGGGGGCGCAGTTCTAGCACAGATACGCAGTATTTT. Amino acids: CASSWGRSSSTDTQYF.

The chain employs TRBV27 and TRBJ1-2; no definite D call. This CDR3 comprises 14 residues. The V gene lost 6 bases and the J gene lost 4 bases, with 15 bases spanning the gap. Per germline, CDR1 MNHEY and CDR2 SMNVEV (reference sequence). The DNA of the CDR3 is TGTGCCAGCAGCCCTCCTGGAGGACCCTATGGCTACACCTTC. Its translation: CASSPPGGPYGYTF.

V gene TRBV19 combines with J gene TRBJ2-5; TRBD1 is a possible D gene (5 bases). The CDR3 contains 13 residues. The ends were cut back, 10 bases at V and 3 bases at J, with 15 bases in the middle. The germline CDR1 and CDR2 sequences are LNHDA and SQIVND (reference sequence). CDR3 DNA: TGTGCCACGACGGACATGCTGAAAGAGACCCAGTACTTC. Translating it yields CATTDMLKETQYF.

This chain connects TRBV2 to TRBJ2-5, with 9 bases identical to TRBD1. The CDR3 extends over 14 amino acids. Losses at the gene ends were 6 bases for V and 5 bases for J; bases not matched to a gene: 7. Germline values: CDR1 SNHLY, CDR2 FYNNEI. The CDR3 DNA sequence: TGTGCCAGCAGCGCCACAGGGGGCGGGGAGACCCAGTACTTC. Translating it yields CASSATGGGETQYF. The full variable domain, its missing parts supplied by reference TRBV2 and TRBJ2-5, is EPEVTQTPSHQVTQMGQEVILRCVPISNHLYFYWYRQILGQKVEFLVSFYNNEISEKSEIFDDQFSVERPDGSNFTLKIRSTKLEDSAMYFCASSATGGGETQYFGPGTRLLVL.

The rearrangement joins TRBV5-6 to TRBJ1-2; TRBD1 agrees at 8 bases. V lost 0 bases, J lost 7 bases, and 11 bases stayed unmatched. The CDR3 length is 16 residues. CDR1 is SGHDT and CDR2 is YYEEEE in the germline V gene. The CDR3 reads CASSLGAGGAFRGYTF. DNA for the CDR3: TGTGCCAGCAGCTTGGGGGCAGGGGGCGCATTTCGTGGCTACACCTTC.

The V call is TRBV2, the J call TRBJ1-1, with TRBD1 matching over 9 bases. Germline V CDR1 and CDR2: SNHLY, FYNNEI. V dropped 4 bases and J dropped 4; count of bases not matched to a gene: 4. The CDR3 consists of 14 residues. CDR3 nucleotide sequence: TGTGCCAGCAGTGTGGGACAGGGCGTCACTGAAGCTTTCTTT. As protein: CASSVGQGVTEAFF.

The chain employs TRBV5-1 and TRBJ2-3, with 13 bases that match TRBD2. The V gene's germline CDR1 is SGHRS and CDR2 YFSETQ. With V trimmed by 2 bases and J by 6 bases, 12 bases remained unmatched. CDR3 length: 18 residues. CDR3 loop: CASSFETSGGSARDTQYF. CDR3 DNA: TGCGCCAGCAGCTTCGAGACTAGCGGGGGGTCGGCTAGGGATACGCAGTATTTT.

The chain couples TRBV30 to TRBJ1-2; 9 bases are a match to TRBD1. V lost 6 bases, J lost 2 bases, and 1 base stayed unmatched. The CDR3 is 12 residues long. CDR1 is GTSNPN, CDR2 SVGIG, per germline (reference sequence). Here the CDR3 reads CACDRGNYGYTF. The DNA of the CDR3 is TGTGCCTGTGACAGGGGGAACTATGGCTACACCTTC.

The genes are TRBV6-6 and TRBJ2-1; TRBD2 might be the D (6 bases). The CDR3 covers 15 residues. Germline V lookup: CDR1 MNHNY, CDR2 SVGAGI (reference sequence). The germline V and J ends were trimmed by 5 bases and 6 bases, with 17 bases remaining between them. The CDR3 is CASSPRERLLNEQFF. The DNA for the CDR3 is TGTGCCAGCAGTCCCCGGGAGAGGCTCCTCAATGAGCAGTTCTTC.

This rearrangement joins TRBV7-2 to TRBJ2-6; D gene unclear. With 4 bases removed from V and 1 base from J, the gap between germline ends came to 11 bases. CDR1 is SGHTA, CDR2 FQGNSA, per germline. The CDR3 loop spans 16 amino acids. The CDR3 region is CASSSQVISGANVLTF. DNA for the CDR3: TGTGCCAGCAGCTCGCAGGTTATATCTGGGGCCAACGTCCTGACTTTC.

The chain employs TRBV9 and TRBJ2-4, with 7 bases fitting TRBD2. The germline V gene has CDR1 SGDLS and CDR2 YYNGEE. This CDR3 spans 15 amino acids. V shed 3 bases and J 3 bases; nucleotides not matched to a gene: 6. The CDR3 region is CASSANGLVKNIQYF. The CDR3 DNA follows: TGTGCCAGCAGCGCTAATGGACTAGTCAAAAACATTCAGTACTTC.